Each of the 22 T cell receptor beta chains below was sequenced from the same sample in a study of blood T cell repertoires in COVID-19. Measured with immunoSEQ multiplex PCR; TCRdb has only the in-frame clones, and not every one. The table lists about 160,000 clones, roughly 80% of them singletons. The sequenced sample was peripheral blood. These TCRs come from a man aged 55 to 69 with acute or convalescent COVID-19.

The chain carries TRBV9 and TRBJ2-1; no clear D gene. Trimming left V 3 bases short and J 0 bases short, with 10 bases between. CDR3 length equals 15 residues. Germline V lookup: CDR1 SGDLS, CDR2 YYNGEE. CDR3: CASSDGPSSYNEQFF. The CDR3 DNA sequence: TGTGCCAGCAGCGACGGCCCTAGCTCCTACAATGAGCAGTTCTTC.

This rearrangement joins TRBV6-2 or TRBV6-3 to TRBJ2-1; a weak D match, TRBD2 (7 bases). V gave up 0 bases and J gave up 9 bases, with 15 bases separating them. The CDR3 consists of 15 residues. The germline V gene encodes CDR1 MNHEY and CDR2 SVGEGT. The CDR3 loop is CASSYSAGAYVEQFF. The CDR3 DNA sequence: TGTGCCAGCAGTTACTCGGCGGGGGCCTACGTTGAGCAGTTCTTC.

V gene TRBV4-1 combines with J gene TRBJ2-3; weak D call: TRBD2 (5 bases). The V end was cut by 0 bases, the J end by 4 bases, with 11 bases between. The CDR3 spans 15 residues. Germline-derived CDR1 and CDR2 are MGHRA and YSYEKL. This CDR3 reads CASSQDRGNSDTQYF. CDR3 DNA sequence: TGCGCCAGCAGCCAAGATCGAGGGAATTCAGATACGCAGTATTTT.

This clone was observed a few times. This sequence joins TRBV5-4 and TRBJ2-7; 7 bases fit TRBD1. The CDR3 length is 14 residues. J gave up 3 bases and V 2 bases, and 5 bases lay outside the gene matches. Germline assignment: CDR1 SGHNT and CDR2 YYREEE (reference sequence). The DNA of the CDR3 is TGTGCCAGCAGCTTCGGGACAGAGGACTACGAGCAGTACTTC. Translated: CASSFGTEDYEQYF.

This chain links TRBV25-1 with TRBJ2-7; TRBD1 agrees at 7 bases. The J segment lost 5 bases and the V segment lost 8 bases, leaving 9 bases of the junction unmatched. CDR1 and CDR2 (germline): MGHDK, SYGVNS. The CDR3 covers 13 residues. CDR3 sequence: CASLHPGGNEQYF. The CDR3, as DNA: TGTGCCAGCCTTCACCCAGGGGGTAACGAGCAGTACTTC.

The CDR3 nucleotides are TGTGCCAGTAGTATAGCTACAGGGGGATACAATGAGCAGTTCTTC. This encodes CASSIATGGYNEQFF. The chain employs TRBV19 and TRBJ2-1, with TRBD1 matching over 8 bases. V lost 1 base to trimming and J lost 4 bases; unmatched junction nucleotides: 3. Germline V gene sequence: CDR1 LNHDA, CDR2 SQIVND (reference sequence). The CDR3 totals 15 residues.

The chain joins TRBV4-2 to TRBJ2-3; D gene unclear. The germline V gene encodes CDR1 LGHNA and CDR2 YNFKEQ. CDR3 size: 14 residues. V lost 3 bases, J lost 4 bases, and 11 bases lay in between. The CDR3 nucleotides read TGTGCCAGCAGCCAGTCCTCGCGGCCAGATACGCAGTATTTT. Translated: CASSQSSRPDTQYF.

The CDR3 sequence: CASSRTGSDTQYF. The CDR3 DNA reads as TGTGCCAGCAGCCGCACAGGGTCGGATACGCAGTATTTT. The chain carries TRBV7-8 and TRBJ2-3; possibly TRBD1 for D (6 bases). The CDR3 length is 13 residues. Germline V gene sequence: CDR1 SGHVS, CDR2 FQNEAQ. Trimming shortened V by 5 bases and J by 6 bases, and 12 bases separated the two germline ends.

The chain has TRBV2 and TRBJ2-2; 10 bases match TRBD1. The CDR3 covers 16 residues. Trimming removed 7 bases from V and 6 bases from J; junction bases left unmatched: 11. The germline CDR1 and CDR2 sequences are SNHLY and FYNNEI. CDR3 in amino acids: CASKIRDRGFPGELFF. CDR3 coding DNA: TGTGCCAGCAAGATCCGGGACAGGGGATTCCCCGGGGAGCTGTTTTTT.

About this clone: One end of the junction does not line up with germline, which may come from a read error. This chain links TRBV11-2 with TRBJ2-3; D is possibly TRBD2 (5 bases). Germline CDR1 reads SGHAT; CDR2 reads FQNNGV. CDR3 size: 14 residues. CDR3 sequence reads: CASREGRRTDTQYF. The CDR3 region has the DNA TGTGCGAGCAGAGAGGGCAGACGCACAGATACGCAGTATTTT.

The chain has TRBV21-1 and TRBJ2-5; TRBD2, as called in the table, went unchecked against the DNA. TRBV21-1 has pseudogene status. The CDR3 runs to 17 residues. The CDR3 loop reads CASSKTSGGENQETQYF. CDR3 DNA sequence: TGTGCCAGCAGCAAGACTAGCGGGGGGGAAAACCAAGAGACCCAGTACTTC.

The chain couples TRBV5-1 to TRBJ1-1, with D possibly being TRBD1 (5 bases). The CDR3 has 15 amino acids. Trimming left V 0 bases short and J 4 bases short, with 13 bases between. Looked up from germline, CDR1 is SGHRS and CDR2 is YFSETQ. Here the CDR3 reads CASSLVSGSFTEAFF. The CDR3 DNA reads TGCGCCAGCAGCTTGGTTTCAGGGTCCTTCACTGAAGCTTTCTTT.

V usage is TRBV20-1 and J usage is TRBJ1-1, with 10 nucleotides matching TRBD1. V was clipped by 4 bases and J by 13 bases; unmatched bases: 6. CDR3 length equals 11 residues. The germline V gene has CDR1 DFQATT and CDR2 SNEGSKA (reference sequence). CDR3 residues: CSATNRDRGFF. CDR3 DNA: TGCAGTGCTACCAATCGGGACAGGGGTTTCTTT.

The chain links TRBV19 to TRBJ1-1; D is possibly TRBD1 (5 bases). There are 14 residues in the CDR3. The V and J ends lost 5 bases and 5 bases respectively, with 15 bases between them. Germline assignment: CDR1 LNHDA and CDR2 SQIVND (reference sequence). The CDR3: CASSPGPGGTEAFF. The CDR3 region has the DNA TGTGCCAGTAGTCCCGGTCCTGGGGGGACTGAAGCTTTCTTT.

The gene calls are TRBV2 and TRBJ1-1; possible D gene TRBD1, 6 bases. Trimming removed 2 bases at V and 1 base at J, with 17 bases between. The CDR3 spans 17 residues. Germline V gene data show CDR1 as SNHLY and CDR2 as FYNNEI. The CDR3 DNA follows: TGTGCCAGCAGTGAATCGCCGAAAACAGGGAGGAACACTGAAGCTTTCTTT. Its protein product is CASSESPKTGRNTEAFF. Looking up the rest from reference TRBV2 and TRBJ1-1 gives the full variable domain: EPEVTQTPSHQVTQMGQEVILRCVPISNHLYFYWYRQILGQKVEFLVSFYNNEISEKSEIFDDQFSVERPDGSNFTLKIRSTKLEDSAMYFCASSESPKTGRNTEAFFGQGTRLTVV.

The chain uses TRBV11-2 and TRBJ1-1; tentative D call: TRBD1 (6 bases). From germline, CDR1 is SGHAT and CDR2 FQNNGV. V lost 5 bases, J lost 1 base, and 14 bases lay in between. This CDR3 has 15 residues. The CDR3 coding sequence is TGTGCCAGCAGCGCCCCGACAGGCCGGAACACTGAAGCTTTCTTT. Protein sequence: CASSAPTGRNTEAFF.

V usage is TRBV6-1 and J usage is TRBJ1-2; 7 bases match TRBD1. Germline V gene data show CDR1 as MNHNS and CDR2 as SASEGT. This CDR3 has 15 amino acids. V dropped 3 bases and J dropped 1; count of bases not matched to a gene: 5. The CDR3 region is CASSERGQLNYGYTF. CDR3 sequence (DNA): TGTGCCAGCAGTGAGAGGGGACAGCTTAACTATGGCTACACCTTC.

This chain joins TRBV10-2 and TRBJ1-1; 7 bases agree with TRBD1. This CDR3 has 13 residues. V shed 6 bases, J shed 3 bases, and the junction held 4 bases outside the gene matches. The germline gives CDR1 WSHSY, CDR2 SAAADI. CDR3 loop: CASRQGLDTEAFF. Written as DNA, the CDR3 is TGCGCCAGCAGACAGGGGTTGGACACTGAAGCTTTCTTT.

In its sample, this clone was seen once. This sequence joins TRBV6-5 and TRBJ1-4; D is ambiguous. Trimming left V 2 bases short and J 0 bases short, with 7 bases between. From germline, CDR1 is MNHEY and CDR2 SVGAGI. This CDR3 has 15 residues. For the CDR3, the DNA is TGTGCCAGCAGTTACACCCGGGCAACTAATGAAAAACTGTTTTTT. Protein: CASSYTRATNEKLFF.

This clone was seen once. V gene TRBV5-6 combines with J gene TRBJ2-7; D might be TRBD1 (5 bases). V gave up 3 bases and J gave up 2 bases, with 18 bases separating them. The CDR3 runs to 16 residues. The germline gives CDR1 SGHDT, CDR2 YYEEEE. The CDR3 DNA reads TGTGCCAGCAGCTCCAAACCCGGCAGGGCCACCTACGAGCAGTACTTC. Translating gives CASSSKPGRATYEQYF. Variable domain in full (rest from reference TRBV5-6 and TRBJ2-7): DAGVTQSPTHLIKTRGQQVTLRCSPKSGHDTVSWYQQALGQGPQFIFQYYEEEERQRGNFPDRFSGHQFPNYSSELNVNALLLGDSALYLCASSSKPGRATYEQYFGPGTRLTVT.

The V and J genes are TRBV6-6 and TRBJ1-5; D gene ambiguous. The germline V gene has CDR1 MNHNY and CDR2 SVGAGI (reference sequence). Between the trimmed V and J ends, which lost 4 bases and 4 bases, there was a span of 17 bases. The CDR3 contains 16 residues. CDR3 sequence reads: CASSSLRVRLNQPQHF. The DNA of the CDR3 is TGTGCCAGCAGTTCTTTGAGGGTTCGACTTAATCAGCCCCAGCATTTT.

This sequence joins TRBV20-1 and TRBJ1-1, with a weak D call TRBD1 (6 bases). With 3 bases removed from V and 4 bases from J, the gap between germline ends came to 9 bases. This CDR3 comprises 12 residues. Germline lookup yields CDR1 DFQATT and CDR2 SNEGSKA (reference sequence). In DNA form, the CDR3 reads TGCAGTGCTAGTGGACAGACCACTGAAGCTTTCTTT. It codes for CSASGQTTEAFF.